The rows below give T cell receptor beta chains drawn from one sample of a study of blood T cell repertoires in COVID-19. Only in-frame clones appear in the TCRdb table, and some are missing; sequencing was by immunoSEQ multiplex PCR. The repertoire holds 300,000 to 400,000 clones, roughly 84% seen once, with 1% in the top ten. Sequencing was carried out using peripheral blood. These receptors all come from a man aged 45-65 years with active or convalescent COVID-19. Each CDR3 is given with its conserved first and last residue. The D gene is left open where the match is weak. Size is omitted from some rows. Given values are once, few, many or a class for expanded clones.

D: .; J: TRBJ1-1; V: TRBV6-5; size: few; CDR3: CASRADTEAFF; DNA: TGTGCCAGCAGGGCGGACACTGAAGCTTTCTTT
D: .; J: TRBJ2-1; V: TRBV2; size: .; CDR3: CASRPPLTDYNEQFF; DNA: TGTGCCAGCAGACCCCCCCTGACAGACTACAATGAGCAGTTCTTC
D: TRBD1; J: TRBJ1-3; V: TRBV3-1/TRBV3-2; size: .; CDR3: CASSQRGLGNTIYF; DNA: TGTGCCAGCAGCCAGAGGGGGCTTGGAAACACCATATATTTT
D: .; J: TRBJ1-6; V: TRBV11-2; size: once; CDR3: CASSLNPYGGASYNSPLHF; DNA: TGTGCCAGCAGCTTAAACCCCTACGGGGGAGCCTCCTATAATTCACCCCTCCACTTT
D: .; J: TRBJ2-2; V: TRBV4-2; size: once; CDR3: CASSGLQGLAGELFF; DNA: TGTGCCAGCAGCGGCCTCCAGGGACTGGCCGGGGAGCTGTTTTTT
D: .; J: TRBJ1-6; V: TRBV11-3; size: .; CDR3: CASSLDGAVRSPLHF; DNA: TGTGCCAGCAGCTTAGACGGAGCAGTTCGCTCACCCCTCCACTTT
D: TRBD2; J: TRBJ2-1; V: TRBV3-1/TRBV3-2; size: .; CDR3: CASRSLAGADNEQFF; DNA: TGTGCCAGCAGATCATTAGCGGGAGCTGACAATGAGCAGTTCTTC
D: TRBD1; J: TRBJ1-1; V: TRBV7-8; size: .; CDR3: CASSSQGALNTEAFF; DNA: TGTGCCAGCAGCTCTCAGGGGGCCCTTAACACTGAAGCTTTCTTT
D: TRBD1; J: TRBJ1-2; V: TRBV28; size: .; CDR3: CASRETGDYGYTF; DNA: TGTGCCAGCAGGGAAACAGGGGACTATGGCTACACCTTC
D: .; J: TRBJ2-7; V: TRBV7-5; size: once; CDR3: CARSQKRRSSEKSSSYEQYF; DNA: TGTGCCAGAAGCCAAAAAAGGCGGTCTAGCGAGAAAAGCAGCTCCTACGAGCAGTACTTC
D: .; J: TRBJ1-4; V: TRBV6-5; size: .; CDR3: CASTARGGEKLFF; DNA: TGTGCCAGTACAGCGAGGGGGGGTGAAAAACTGTTTTTT
D: .; J: TRBJ1-6; V: TRBV6-5; size: few; CDR3: CASSYSAGFNSPLHF; DNA: TGTGCCAGCAGTTACTCGGCAGGGTTCAATTCACCCCTCCACTTT
D: .; J: TRBJ1-2; V: TRBV28; size: .; CDR3: CASTHGGYYGYTF; DNA: TGTGCCAGCACTCACGGAGGGTACTATGGCTACACCTTC
D: .; J: TRBJ1-2; V: TRBV4-3; size: .; CDR3: CASSPGQNYGYTF; DNA: TGCGCCAGCAGCCCCGGACAGAACTATGGCTACACCTTC
D: TRBD1; J: TRBJ2-2; V: TRBV7-3; size: .; CDR3: CASSDTTGGGTGELFF; DNA: TGTGCCAGCAGCGACACCACAGGGGGTGGTACCGGGGAGCTGTTTTTT
D: TRBD1; J: TRBJ1-2; V: TRBV24-1; size: .; CDR3: CATSDGQAGFYGYTF; DNA: TGTGCCACCAGTGACGGACAGGCCGGGTTCTATGGCTACACCTTC
D: .; J: TRBJ1-5; V: TRBV5-1; size: once; CDR3: CASSLGQNQPQHF; DNA: TGCGCCAGCAGCCTCGGACAAAATCAGCCCCAGCATTTT
D: .; J: TRBJ2-3; V: TRBV18; size: .; CDR3: CASSPSGDHTDTQYF; DNA: TGTGCCAGCTCACCATCGGGGGATCACACAGATACGCAGTATTTT
D: .; J: TRBJ1-1; V: TRBV7-3; size: .; CDR3: CASSPGPGNTEAFF; DNA: TGTGCCAGCAGCCCTGGCCCGGGGAACACTGAAGCTTTCTTT
D: TRBD1; J: TRBJ2-2; V: TRBV28; size: .; CDR3: CASSSGQGTGELFF; DNA: TGTGCCAGCAGTTCGGGACAGGGGACCGGGGAGCTGTTTTTT
D: .; J: TRBJ2-5; V: TRBV28; size: .; CDR3: CASSPGFSETQYF; DNA: TGTGCCAGCAGTCCAGGGTTCTCAGAGACCCAGTACTTC
D: .; J: TRBJ2-7; V: TRBV2; size: .; CDR3: CASSGGSGTEQYF; DNA: TGTGCCAGCAGTGGAGGCAGCGGGACAGAGCAGTACTTC
D: .; J: TRBJ1-4; V: TRBV2; size: .; CDR3: CASSEAPWDIPRVF; DNA: TGTGCCAGCAGTGAAGCGCCCTGGGACATACCACGGGTTTTT
D: TRBD1; J: TRBJ2-7; V: TRBV11-1; size: .; CDR3: CASSLVGQGYEQYF; DNA: TGTGCCAGCAGCTTAGTCGGACAGGGCTACGAGCAGTACTTC
D: .; J: TRBJ1-1; V: TRBV5-1; size: .; CDR3: CASRLGGLNTEAFF; DNA: TGCGCCAGCAGACTAGGGGGTTTGAACACTGAAGCTTTCTTT
D: .; J: TRBJ1-2; V: TRBV29-1; size: .; CDR3: CSVENSGGAISYTF; DNA: TGCAGCGTTGAAAATTCTGGGGGCGCCATTAGCTACACCTTC
D: .; J: TRBJ2-1; V: TRBV24-1; size: few; CDR3: CATSDGMQGRYNEQFF; DNA: TGTGCCACCAGTGATGGGATGCAGGGTCGGTACAATGAGCAGTTCTTC
D: .; J: TRBJ1-1; V: TRBV6-2/TRBV6-3; size: once; CDR3: CASSSPRGYTEAFF; DNA: TGTGCCAGCAGTTCACCTCGGGGGTACACTGAAGCTTTCTTT
D: TRBD2; J: TRBJ2-1; V: TRBV28; size: once; CDR3: CASGGVGGLPYNEQFF; DNA: TGTGCCAGCGGGGGGGTCGGTGGCCTACCCTACAATGAGCAGTTCTTC
D: .; J: TRBJ2-5; V: TRBV10-3; size: .; CDR3: CAISAGGGPEETQYF; DNA: TGTGCCATCAGTGCCGGCGGAGGCCCCGAGGAGACCCAGTACTTC
D: TRBD2; J: TRBJ2-1; V: TRBV29-1; size: .; CDR3: CSGTSGSIEQFF; DNA: TGCAGCGGGACTAGCGGGAGTATTGAGCAGTTCTTC
D: .; J: TRBJ2-1; V: TRBV7-9; size: .; CDR3: CASSSALVFYNEQFF; DNA: TGTGCCAGCAGCTCCGCCTTAGTTTTCTACAATGAGCAGTTCTTC
D: .; J: TRBJ2-2; V: TRBV11-2; size: few; CDR3: CASSLLFAGELFF; DNA: TGTGCCAGCAGCTTATTGTTCGCCGGGGAGCTGTTTTTT
D: .; J: TRBJ2-7; V: TRBV7-9; size: .; CDR3: CASSLAGGRWDEQYF; DNA: TGTGCCAGCAGCTTAGCGGGAGGTAGGTGGGACGAGCAGTACTTC
D: .; J: TRBJ1-6; V: TRBV10-2; size: .; CDR3: CASNRDKNSPLHF; DNA: TGCGCCAGCAACCGGGACAAAAATTCACCCCTCCACTTT